Listed here is a single TCR beta chain. Its antigen is unknown. The data stem from a study of T cell responses to AZD1222 COVID-19 vaccine. Study summary: Pooled samples include second doses given at about 4 or 12 weeks.

The data were produced by immunoSEQ multiplex PCR, yet TCRdb's version contains in-frame clones alone and is incomplete. The table includes some 100,000 clones, 85% to 90% detected once. Study-wide points: The CD4 TCRs associated with vaccination extended across spike and predominated at 160-218 and 743-854.

Trimming took off 5 bases at V and 11 bases at J, with 7 bases between the two ends. From germline, CDR1 is SEHNR and CDR2 FQNEAQ (reference sequence). The CDR3 is made up of 11 amino acids. The material was peripheral blood, obtained on day 0 of AZD1222 vaccination. The clonotype was recovered from an adult in good health. V usage is TRBV7-9 and J usage is TRBJ1-6; no reliable D call. CDR3 nucleotide sequence: TGTGCCAGCAGCCACGAGACACCCCTCCACTTT. This gives the protein CASSHETPLHF.